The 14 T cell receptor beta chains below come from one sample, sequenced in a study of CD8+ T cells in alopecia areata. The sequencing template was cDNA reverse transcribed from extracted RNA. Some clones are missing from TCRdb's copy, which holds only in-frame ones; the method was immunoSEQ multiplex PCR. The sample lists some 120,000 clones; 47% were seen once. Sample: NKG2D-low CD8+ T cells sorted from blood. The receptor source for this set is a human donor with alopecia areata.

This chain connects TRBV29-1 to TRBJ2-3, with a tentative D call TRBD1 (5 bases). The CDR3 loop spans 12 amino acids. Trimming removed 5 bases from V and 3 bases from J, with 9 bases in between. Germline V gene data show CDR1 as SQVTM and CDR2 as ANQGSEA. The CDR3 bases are TGCAGCGTTCAGGGTCAGACAGATACGCAGTATTTT. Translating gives CSVQGQTDTQYF.

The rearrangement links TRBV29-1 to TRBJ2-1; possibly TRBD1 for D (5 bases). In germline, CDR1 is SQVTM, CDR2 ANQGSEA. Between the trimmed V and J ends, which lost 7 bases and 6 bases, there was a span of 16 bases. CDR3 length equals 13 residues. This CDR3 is CSAQRQIFNEQFF. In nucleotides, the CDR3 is TGCAGCGCCCAGAGACAGATCTTCAATGAGCAGTTCTTC.

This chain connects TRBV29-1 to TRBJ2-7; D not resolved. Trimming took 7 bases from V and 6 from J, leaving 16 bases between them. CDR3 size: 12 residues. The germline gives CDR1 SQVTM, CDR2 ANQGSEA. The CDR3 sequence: CSAKLQVGEQYF. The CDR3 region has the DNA TGCAGCGCTAAACTCCAAGTGGGCGAGCAGTACTTC.

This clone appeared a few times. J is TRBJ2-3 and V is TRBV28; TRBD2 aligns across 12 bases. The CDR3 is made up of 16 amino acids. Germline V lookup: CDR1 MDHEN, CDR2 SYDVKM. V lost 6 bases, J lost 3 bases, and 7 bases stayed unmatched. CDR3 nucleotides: TGTGCCAGCAGGGCCGCTAGCGGGAGGGTAACAGATACGCAGTATTTT. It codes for CASRAASGRVTDTQYF.

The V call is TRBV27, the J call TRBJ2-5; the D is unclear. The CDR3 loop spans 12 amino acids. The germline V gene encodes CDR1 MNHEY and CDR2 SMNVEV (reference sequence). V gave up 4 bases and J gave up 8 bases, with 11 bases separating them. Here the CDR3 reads CASSSPPATQYF. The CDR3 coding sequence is TGTGCCAGCAGTTCACCCCCGGCTACCCAGTACTTC.

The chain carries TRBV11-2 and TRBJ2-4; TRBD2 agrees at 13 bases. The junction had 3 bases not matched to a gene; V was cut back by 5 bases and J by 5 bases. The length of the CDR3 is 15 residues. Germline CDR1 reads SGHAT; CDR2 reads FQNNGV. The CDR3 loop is CASSTLAGGENIQYF. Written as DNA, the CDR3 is TGTGCCAGCAGCACACTAGCGGGAGGGGAAAACATTCAGTACTTC.

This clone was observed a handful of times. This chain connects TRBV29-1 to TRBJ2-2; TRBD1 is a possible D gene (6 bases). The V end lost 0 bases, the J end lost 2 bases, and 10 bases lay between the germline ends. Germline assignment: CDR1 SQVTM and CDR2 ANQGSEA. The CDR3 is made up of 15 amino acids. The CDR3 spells CSVEDAGDNTGELFF. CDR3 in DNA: TGCAGCGTTGAAGACGCAGGGGATAACACCGGGGAGCTGTTTTTT.

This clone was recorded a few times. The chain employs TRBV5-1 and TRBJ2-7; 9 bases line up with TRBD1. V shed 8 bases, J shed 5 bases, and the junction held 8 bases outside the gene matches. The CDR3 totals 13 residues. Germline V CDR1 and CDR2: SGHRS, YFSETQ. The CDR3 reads CASSGTGNHEQYF. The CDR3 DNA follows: TGCGCCAGTTCCGGGACAGGGAACCACGAGCAGTACTTC.

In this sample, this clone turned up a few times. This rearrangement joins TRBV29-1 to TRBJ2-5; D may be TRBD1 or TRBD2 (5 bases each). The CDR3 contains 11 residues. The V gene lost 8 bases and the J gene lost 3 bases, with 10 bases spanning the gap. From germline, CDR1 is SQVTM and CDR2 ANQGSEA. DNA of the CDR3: TGCAGCTCCGGGACCGAAGAGACCCAGTACTTC. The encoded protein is CSSGTEETQYF.

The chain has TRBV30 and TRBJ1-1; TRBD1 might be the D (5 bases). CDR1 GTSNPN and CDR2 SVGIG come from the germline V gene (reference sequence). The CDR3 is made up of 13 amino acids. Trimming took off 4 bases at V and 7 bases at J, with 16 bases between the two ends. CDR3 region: CAWTTGGIGEAFF. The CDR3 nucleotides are TGTGCCTGGACCACTGGGGGGATTGGTGAAGCTTTCTTT.

CDR3 coding DNA: TGTGCCAGCACCAGGGGTCGTCAGCCCCAGCATTTT. As protein: CASTRGRQPQHF. This chain uses TRBV6-1 with TRBJ1-5; tentative D call: TRBD1 (6 bases). CDR3 size: 12 residues. From germline, CDR1 is MNHNS and CDR2 SASEGT. Trimming shortened V by 7 bases and J by 6 bases, and 10 bases separated the two germline ends.

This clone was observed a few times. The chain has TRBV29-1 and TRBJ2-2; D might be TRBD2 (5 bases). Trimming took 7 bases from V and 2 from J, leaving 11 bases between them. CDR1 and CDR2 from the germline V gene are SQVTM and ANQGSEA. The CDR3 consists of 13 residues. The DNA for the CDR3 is TGCAGCGCCGGGAACTCTAACACCGGGGAGCTGTTTTTT. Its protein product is CSAGNSNTGELFF.

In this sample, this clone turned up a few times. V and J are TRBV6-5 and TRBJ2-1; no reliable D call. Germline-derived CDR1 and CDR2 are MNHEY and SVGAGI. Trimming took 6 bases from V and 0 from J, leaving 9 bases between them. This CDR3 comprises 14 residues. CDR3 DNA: TGTGCCAGCAGCTACAGTGGCTCCTACAATGAGCAGTTCTTC. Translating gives CASSYSGSYNEQFF.

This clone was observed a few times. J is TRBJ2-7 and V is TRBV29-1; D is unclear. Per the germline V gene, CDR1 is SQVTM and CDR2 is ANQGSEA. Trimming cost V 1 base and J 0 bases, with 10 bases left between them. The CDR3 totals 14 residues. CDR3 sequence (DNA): TGCAGCGTTGAAGGTGTGCCGAGCTCCTACGAGCAGTACTTC. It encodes CSVEGVPSSYEQYF.